These T cell receptor beta chains were read from a single sample in a study of blood T cell repertoires in COVID-19. Measured with immunoSEQ multiplex PCR; TCRdb has only the in-frame clones, and not every one. The data show over 450,000 clones, with about 88% seen just once and roughly 7.4% held by the top ten. Sequenced: peripheral blood. These receptors originate from a woman aged 50 to 65 with COVID-19, enrolled during active disease. Each CDR3 is given with its conserved first and last residue. The D gene is left open where the match is weak. Size values are once, few and many counts, or a class for expanded clones, and some rows have none.

v_gene	d_gene	abundance	j_gene	CDR3aa	CDR3nt
TRBV5-1	TRBD1	few	TRBJ1-5	CASSLETGVNQPQHF	TGCGCCAGCAGCTTGGAGACAGGGGTGAATCAGCCCCAGCATTTT
TRBV7-9	-	-	TRBJ2-7	CASSSGGSYEQYF	TGTGCCAGCAGCTCCGGTGGCTCCTACGAGCAGTACTTC
TRBV29-1	-	once	TRBJ1-1	CSAGGHGEAFF	TGCAGCGCAGGAGGGCATGGTGAAGCTTTCTTT
TRBV7-9	-	few	TRBJ1-1	CASSLIPRANTEAFF	TGTGCCAGCAGCTTAATCCCGCGGGCGAACACTGAAGCTTTCTTT
TRBV3-1/TRBV3-2	TRBD2	many	TRBJ2-3	CASSPQRTSVGTDTQYF	TGTGCCAGCAGCCCCCAAAGGACTAGCGTGGGCACAGATACGCAGTATTTT
TRBV10-1	TRBD2	-	TRBJ2-1	CASSGPSTSGGISYNEQFF	TGCGCCAGCAGTGGGCCCTCGACTAGCGGGGGGATCTCCTACAATGAGCAGTTCTTC
TRBV7-2	-	once	TRBJ2-5	CASSLDWLPAKTQYF	TGTGCCAGCAGCTTAGATTGGCTACCAGCGAAGACCCAGTACTTC
TRBV3-1/TRBV3-2	TRBD1	-	TRBJ1-5	CASSQFSGQGPGSNQPQHF	TGTGCCAGCAGCCAATTCTCGGGACAGGGTCCCGGTAGCAATCAGCCCCAGCATTTT
TRBV3-1/TRBV3-2	TRBD2	-	TRBJ2-1	CASSQQARGDNEQFF	TGTGCCAGCAGCCAGCAGGCCCGGGGGGACAATGAGCAGTTCTTC
TRBV6-5	-	-	TRBJ2-7	CASSKQGGGEQYF	TGTGCCAGCAGTAAACAGGGAGGGGGCGAGCAGTACTTC
TRBV27	TRBD1	once	TRBJ1-2	CASSPGQTFGIYGYTF	TGTGCCAGCAGTCCGGGACAGACTTTCGGGATCTATGGCTACACCTTC
TRBV30	TRBD2	-	TRBJ2-4	CAWSVGLAGNIQYF	TGTGCCTGGAGTGTGGGACTAGCGGGCAACATTCAGTACTTC
TRBV30	-	-	TRBJ1-5	CAWSAGTSYQPQHF	TGTGCCTGGAGCGCCGGGACAAGCTATCAGCCCCAGCATTTT
TRBV7-9	TRBD1	once	TRBJ2-5	CASSPPGTGRVEETQYF	TGTGCCAGCAGCCCCCCCGGGACAGGGAGGGTGGAAGAGACCCAGTACTTC
TRBV10-2	TRBD1	-	TRBJ1-2	CASSDRVRGYTF	TGCGCCAGCAGCGACAGGGTTCGGGGCTACACCTTC
TRBV4-1	TRBD1	-	TRBJ1-1	CASSPYRGRLMNTEAFF	TGCGCCAGCAGCCCCTACAGGGGGCGCCTCATGAACACTGAAGCTTTCTTT
TRBV4-1	-	-	TRBJ1-1	CASTSVTVNTEAFF	TGCGCCAGCACCTCCGTAACAGTGAACACTGAAGCTTTCTTT
TRBV12-5	TRBD1	-	TRBJ1-6	CASGPGQGSSYNSPLHF	TGTGCTAGTGGTCCGGGACAGGGGAGCTCCTATAATTCACCCCTCCACTTT
TRBV4-2	-	-	TRBJ1-1	CASSLWGRGSTEAFF	TGTGCCAGCAGCCTCTGGGGTCGGGGTAGCACTGAAGCTTTCTTT
TRBV27	-	-	TRBJ2-3	CASSSGLGDTTDTQYF	TGTGCCAGCAGTTCAGGACTAGGGGACACCACAGATACGCAGTATTTT
TRBV30	TRBD1	-	TRBJ1-2	CAWSVGQGDGYTF	TGTGCCTGGAGTGTGGGACAGGGGGATGGCTACACCTTC
TRBV5-1	-	-	TRBJ2-7	CASRLEGAYEQYF	TGCGCCAGCAGGCTGGAAGGGGCCTACGAGCAGTACTTC
TRBV12-3/TRBV12-4	TRBD1	-	TRBJ1-5	CASSPTGVEPQHF	TGTGCCAGCAGCCCGACAGGGGTGGAGCCCCAGCATTTT
TRBV28	TRBD1	-	TRBJ1-1	CASSSPLYRTGGLGAFF	TGTGCCAGCAGTTCCCCCCTGTATAGGACAGGGGGCCTGGGAGCTTTCTTT
TRBV4-1	-	-	TRBJ2-3	CASSLISDTQYF	TGCGCCAGCAGCCTTATCTCAGATACGCAGTATTTT
TRBV19	TRBD1	-	TRBJ2-7	CASSLGTASYEQYF	TGTGCCAGTAGTCTCGGGACAGCCTCCTACGAGCAGTACTTC
TRBV4-1	TRBD2	-	TRBJ2-3	CASSHSAGGSTDTQYF	TGCGCCAGCAGCCACTCAGCGGGGGGAAGCACAGATACGCAGTATTTT
TRBV6-5	-	once	TRBJ1-2	CASSYMDISYGYTF	TGTGCCAGCAGTTATATGGACATATCCTATGGCTACACCTTC
TRBV2	-	-	TRBJ1-6	CASSGDSPLHF	TGTGCCAGCAGTGGAGATTCACCCCTCCACTTT
TRBV30	-	-	TRBJ2-7	CAWSQGSIYEQYF	TGTGCCTGGAGTCAAGGGAGTATCTACGAGCAGTACTTC
TRBV2	-	-	TRBJ1-1	CASSANRVEAFF	TGTGCCAGCAGTGCTAACCGCGTCGAAGCTTTCTTT
TRBV30	TRBD1	once	TRBJ1-5	CAWSVGTVYQPQHF	TGTGCCTGGAGTGTTGGGACAGTATATCAGCCCCAGCATTTT
TRBV11-2	-	-	TRBJ2-1	CASSLDMAGGIREQFF	TGTGCCAGCAGCTTAGATATGGCAGGGGGGATTCGTGAGCAGTTCTTC
TRBV27	-	-	TRBJ1-2	CASSLSPGFNYGYTF	TGTGCCAGCAGTTTATCGCCAGGGTTTAACTATGGCTACACCTTC
TRBV27	TRBD2	-	TRBJ2-2	CASSSPGGGDYTGELFF	TGTGCCAGCAGTTCTCCCGGGGGAGGGGATTACACCGGGGAGCTGTTTTTT
TRBV7-9	TRBD1	-	TRBJ1-6	CASSFGTEAPLHF	TGTGCCAGCAGCTTCGGGACAGAGGCACCCCTCCACTTT
TRBV4-1	TRBD1	-	TRBJ2-7	CASSRSTGALSSYEQYF	TGCGCCAGCAGCCGGTCCACAGGGGCCTTAAGCTCCTACGAGCAGTACTTC
TRBV6-5	TRBD1	-	TRBJ2-7	CAIRDRARYEQYF	TGTGCCATCCGGGACAGGGCAAGATACGAGCAGTACTTC
TRBV12-3/TRBV12-4	-	-	TRBJ2-3	CASRASGTDTQYF	TGTGCCAGCAGGGCTAGCGGCACAGATACGCAGTATTTT
TRBV20-1	-	-	TRBJ1-2	CSANIGGGYTF	TGCAGTGCTAATATCGGAGGGGGCTACACCTTC
TRBV3-1/TRBV3-2	TRBD2	-	TRBJ2-1	CASSQTAQRGGNEQFF	TGTGCCAGCAGCCAGACGGCCCAGCGGGGGGGTAATGAGCAGTTCTTC
TRBV11-2	-	-	TRBJ2-3	CASSYQTDTQYF	TGTGCCAGCAGCTACCAGACAGATACGCAGTATTTT
TRBV5-1	-	-	TRBJ1-1	CASSLAGQLRTEAFF	TGCGCCAGCAGCTTGGCCGGACAGCTGCGGACTGAAGCTTTCTTT
TRBV6-5	TRBD2	once	TRBJ2-1	CASSKAGTHFEQFF	TGTGCCAGCAGCAAAGCGGGGACCCACTTTGAGCAGTTCTTC
TRBV5-5	-	-	TRBJ1-5	CASSLSVGPGKNQPQHF	TGTGCCAGCAGCTTGAGTGTAGGGCCAGGGAAGAATCAGCCCCAGCATTTT
TRBV10-2	TRBD1	few	TRBJ1-4	CASSIEDREKLFF	TGCGCCAGCAGCATAGAGGACAGGGAAAAACTGTTTTTT
TRBV19	TRBD1	few	TRBJ2-3	CASSIGGTGGTDTQYF	TGTGCCAGTAGTATAGGAGGGACAGGGGGCACAGATACGCAGTATTTT
TRBV9	-	once	TRBJ2-3	CASSGAGASTDTQYF	TGTGCCAGCAGTGGGGCTGGGGCCAGCACAGATACGCAGTATTTT
TRBV5-6	TRBD1	-	TRBJ1-1	CASSLAGGSEAFF	TGTGCCAGCAGCTTGGCAGGGGGTAGTGAAGCTTTCTTT
TRBV5-5	-	-	TRBJ1-4	CASSWNTGVTNEKLFF	TGTGCCAGCAGCTGGAATACAGGAGTAACTAATGAAAAACTGTTTTTT
TRBV6-1	-	-	TRBJ2-5	CASSVAGGDGETQYF	TGTGCCAGCAGTGTAGCTGGGGGCGACGGGGAGACCCAGTACTTC
TRBV6-5	-	-	TRBJ1-2	CASSYSRTSYGYTF	TGTGCCAGCAGTTACTCGAGGACAAGCTATGGCTACACCTTC